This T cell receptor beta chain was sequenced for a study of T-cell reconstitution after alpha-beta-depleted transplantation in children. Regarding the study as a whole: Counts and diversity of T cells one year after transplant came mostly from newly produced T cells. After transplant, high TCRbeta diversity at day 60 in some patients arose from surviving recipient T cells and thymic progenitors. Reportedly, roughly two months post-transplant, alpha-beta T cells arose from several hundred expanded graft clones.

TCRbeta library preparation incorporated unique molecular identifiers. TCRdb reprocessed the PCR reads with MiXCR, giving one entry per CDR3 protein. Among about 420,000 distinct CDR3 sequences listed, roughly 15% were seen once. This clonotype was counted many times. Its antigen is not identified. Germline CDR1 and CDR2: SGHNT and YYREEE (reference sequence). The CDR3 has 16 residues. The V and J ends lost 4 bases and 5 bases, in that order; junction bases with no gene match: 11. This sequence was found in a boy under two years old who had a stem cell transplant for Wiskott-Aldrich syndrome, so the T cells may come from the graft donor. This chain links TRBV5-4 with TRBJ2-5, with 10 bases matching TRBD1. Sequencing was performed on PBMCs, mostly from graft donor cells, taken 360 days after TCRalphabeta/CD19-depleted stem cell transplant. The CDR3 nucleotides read TGTGCCAGCAGCCTCCGGGACAGGGGAGGATGGGAGACCCAGTACTTC. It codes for CASSLRDRGGWETQYF.